This note documents a single T cell receptor (beta chain) sequence. The target antigen is unknown. Additional DNA sequences in this sample encode the identical CDR3. The data originate from a study of shared clonotypes between healthy human individuals. The CDR3 consists of 13 residues. Trimming took off 2 bases at V and 3 bases at J, with 6 bases between the two ends. Germline V CDR1 and CDR2: SGDLS, YYNGEE. Into CD45RA+ naive and CD45RA-negative memory subsets, the CD4+ cells were split. Study observations and caveats: Shared clonotypes across all four donors exceeded non-shared ones in generation probability.

Libraries were prepared by immunoSEQ multiplex PCR; TCRdb keeps only in-frame clonotypes and omits some of them. The data hold more than 2 million clones, with around 95% observed a single time. What was sequenced was naive CD4+ T cells sorted from blood. Subset given: CD45RA+ positively selected. The sequence came from a man aged 18-30 years in good health. The rearrangement joins TRBV9 to TRBJ1-5; D gene ambiguous. This CDR3 is CASSVGPNQPQHF. The CDR3 coding sequence is TGTGCCAGCAGCGTGGGCCCCAATCAGCCCCAGCATTTT.